This T cell receptor beta chain was retrieved from a study of OX40 agonist ivuxolimab in advanced cancers. The overall study: Prior therapy, whether anti-PD-1, anti-PD-L1 or anti-CTLA-4, was allowed, and approximately 40% had some. General study points: At 0.1 to 3.0 mg/kg, CD4+ and CD8+ blood T cells expanded clonally by week 6.

Sequenced by immunoSEQ multiplex PCR; TCRdb stores in-frame clones only, minus some. The sample includes roughly 110,000 clones, under 95% of them seen just once. Per germline, CDR1 MNHEY and CDR2 SMNVEV (reference sequence). The CDR3 totals 15 residues. Trimming took off 3 bases at V and 5 bases at J, with 16 bases between the two ends. Sampling of blood occurred at baseline, cycle 4 day 1, and cycle 7 day 1. On this clone itself: Its antigen is unknown.

The genes are TRBV27 and TRBJ1-2; the D gene is possibly TRBD1 (6 bases). The receptor was derived from an adult with an advanced solid tumor such as melanoma, head and neck, liver or kidney cancer. The specimen was CD4+ or CD8+ T cells sorted from blood, collected in a trial of the OX40 agonist ivuxolimab. CDR3 sequence reads: CASSFQGTLGYGYTF. The CDR3 nucleotides read TGTGCCAGCAGTTTCCAGGGGACATTGGGGTATGGCTACACCTTC.